These 29 T cell receptor beta chains originate from one sample sequenced in a study of cytomegalovirus exposure and HLA in healthy donors listed by TCRdb under 2017. Library construction relied on the immunoSEQ multiplex PCR assay. For the multiplex PCR, a mixture combining 60 forward primers for TCR Vbeta segments and 13 reverse primers for TCR Jbeta segments was used. TCRdb obtained this table from immuneACCESS and retained in-frame rearrangements with V and J assigned. These tables miss some clones; where compared with another copy, unresolved V genes account for less than half of the shortfall, and the remainder is unexplained. Within this sample are about 150,000 clones, with roughly 70% of them counted one time only. The top ten constitute around 4% of the sample. Input material: PBMCs. These receptors originate from a man aged 60 to 75 in good health and CMV-seronegative.

The chain combines TRBV28 with TRBJ2-5, with TRBD1 identical over 8 bases. The germline gives CDR1 MDHEN, CDR2 SYDVKM. The CDR3 length is 15 residues. The V and J ends lost 6 bases and 4 bases, in that order; junction bases with no gene match: 10. The CDR3: CASSPGQGGGETQYF. The CDR3 nucleotides read TGTGCCAGCAGCCCAGGACAGGGTGGAGGAGAGACCCAGTACTTC.

V is TRBV10-3 and J is TRBJ2-2; 9 bases are shared with TRBD1. Germline assignment: CDR1 ENHRY and CDR2 SYGVKD. This CDR3 has 15 residues. Germline trimming cut 4 bases from V and 5 bases from J; bases unmatched to any gene: 5. The CDR3 spells CAISVQGAGTGELFF. The CDR3 nucleotides are TGTGCCATCAGTGTACAGGGGGCCGGAACCGGGGAGCTGTTTTTT.

The chain is built from TRBV6-1 and TRBJ1-2, with D uncertain. The CDR3 sequence is 14 residues long. The V end was cut by 4 bases, the J end by 7 bases, with 16 bases between. The germline V gene has CDR1 MNHNS and CDR2 SASEGT. CDR3 residues: CASSGGVGAPGYTF. The CDR3 DNA reads TGTGCCAGCAGTGGAGGAGTCGGAGCTCCTGGCTACACCTTC.

V and J are TRBV15 and TRBJ1-2, with 7 bases lining up with TRBD1. Germline lookup yields CDR1 LNHNV and CDR2 YYDKDF (reference sequence). The CDR3 is 16 amino acids. V shed 5 bases, J shed 2 bases, and the junction held 11 bases outside the gene matches. DNA for the CDR3: TGTGCCACCAGCCCCGGAGGACCGGGACAGAACTATGGCTACACCTTC. Translating it yields CATSPGGPGQNYGYTF.

This sequence joins TRBV7-2 and TRBJ2-1, with 8 bases matching TRBD2. Germline trimming cut 5 bases from V and 6 bases from J; bases unmatched to any gene: 6. The CDR3 runs 14 residues. Germline CDR1 SGHTA, CDR2 FQGNSA. The CDR3 bases are TGTGCCAGCAGCGGGCGGACTAGCACCAATGAGCAGTTCTTC. It encodes CASSGRTSTNEQFF.

This rearrangement joins TRBV27 to TRBJ2-1, with TRBD2 matching over 7 bases. The germline CDR1 and CDR2 sequences are MNHEY and SMNVEV (reference sequence). The CDR3 sequence is 16 residues long. V was pared by 4 bases and J by 0 bases, with 6 bases of the junction left unmatched. The chain's CDR3 is CASSSLGGSSYNEQFF. In nucleotides, the CDR3 is TGTGCCAGCAGTTCCCTCGGGGGGAGCTCCTACAATGAGCAGTTCTTC.

The sample holds a few counts of this clone. The chain couples TRBV5-1 to TRBJ1-1; the D is unclear. Germline V gives CDR1 SGHRS, CDR2 YFSETQ. The CDR3 totals 16 residues. V gave up 0 bases and J gave up 1 base, with 13 bases separating them. CDR3 DNA: TGCGCCAGCAGCTTGGAAGGTACAGTCCAGAACACTGAAGCTTTCTTT. Translating it yields CASSLEGTVQNTEAFF.

The chain recombines TRBV5-4 with TRBJ1-1, with D maybe TRBD1 (6 bases). Trimming removed 2 bases from V and 1 base from J, with 21 bases in between. The CDR3 covers 18 residues. Germline CDR1 and CDR2: SGHNT and YYREEE (reference sequence). The CDR3 DNA reads as TGTGCCAGCAGCTTCGGGGACACTTCCTTTGAGGGGAACACTGAAGCTTTCTTT. It specifies CASSFGDTSFEGNTEAFF.

This clone was detected only a few times. This rearrangement joins TRBV6-5 to TRBJ1-3; D gene unclear. The V gene lost 5 bases and the J gene lost 3 bases, with 11 bases spanning the gap. Germline V gene lookup returns CDR1 MNHEY and CDR2 SVGAGI. This CDR3 contains 14 residues. CDR3 sequence (DNA): TGTGCCAGCAGTCCCTCGGGGATTGGAAACACCATATATTTT. Protein sequence: CASSPSGIGNTIYF.

This chain joins TRBV9 and TRBJ1-1, with D possibly matching TRBD1 (5 bases). The length of the CDR3 is 13 residues. Germline V gives CDR1 SGDLS, CDR2 YYNGEE. V gave up 4 bases and J gave up 3 bases, with 10 bases separating them. Here the CDR3 DNA reads TGTGCCAGCAGCCCAGGGTGGGACACTGAAGCTTTCTTT. Translation gives CASSPGWDTEAFF.

This chain joins TRBV9 and TRBJ1-3, with 8 bases aligning to TRBD1. The CDR3 is made up of 15 amino acids. V was pared by 0 bases and J by 6 bases, with 5 bases of the junction left unmatched. Germline CDR1 reads SGDLS; CDR2 reads YYNGEE. CDR3 residues: CASSVGTGTANTIYF. The CDR3 bases are TGTGCCAGCAGCGTAGGGACAGGGACTGCAAACACCATATATTTT.

The DNA for the CDR3 is TGTGCCAGCAGCTTAAGTCTAGCGGGAGTTACCGGGGAGCTGTTTTTT. Translating gives CASSLSLAGVTGELFF. The genes are TRBV7-6 and TRBJ2-2; TRBD2 aligns across 10 bases. CDR1 is SGHVS and CDR2 is FNYEAQ in the germline V gene. The CDR3 extends over 16 amino acids. Losses at the gene ends were 2 bases for V and 5 bases for J; bases not matched to a gene: 5.

The chain links TRBV12-5 to TRBJ2-1; 9 positions match TRBD2. V dropped 1 base and J dropped 0; count of bases not matched to a gene: 4. Germline CDR1 and CDR2: LGHNT and FRNRAP. The CDR3 runs 17 residues. The CDR3 coding sequence is TGTGCTAGTGGTTTGGGGACTAGCGCGAGCTCCTACAATGAGCAGTTCTTC. Translation: CASGLGTSASSYNEQFF.

This sequence joins TRBV6-1 and TRBJ2-7; D is possibly TRBD2 (6 bases). The germline V gene encodes CDR1 MNHNS and CDR2 SASEGT. The ends were cut back, 0 bases at V and 2 bases at J, with 20 bases in the middle. The CDR3 loop spans 18 amino acids. CDR3 protein: CASSEALGTAQGAYEQYF. The CDR3, as DNA: TGTGCCAGCAGTGAAGCGTTAGGGACTGCCCAAGGAGCCTACGAGCAGTACTTC.

This clone was seen a single time. This chain links TRBV5-4 with TRBJ1-5; no reliable D call. CDR3 length: 15 amino acids. CDR1 is SGHNT and CDR2 is YYREEE in the germline V gene (reference sequence). V was clipped by 0 bases and J by 1 base, with 8 bases between them. Here the CDR3 reads CASSLGGVSNQPQHF. The CDR3 bases are TGTGCCAGCAGCTTGGGGGGAGTCAGCAATCAGCCCCAGCATTTT.

The rearrangement links TRBV6-5 to TRBJ1-1, with D tentatively TRBD1 (5 bases). The V gene's germline CDR1 is MNHEY and CDR2 SVGAGI. The V end lost 2 bases, the J end lost 0 bases, and 10 bases lay between the germline ends. The CDR3 sequence is 15 residues long. The CDR3 DNA reads as TGTGCCAGCAGTTACATCCGGACATTGAACACTGAAGCTTTCTTT. Amino acids: CASSYIRTLNTEAFF.

This sequence joins TRBV30 and TRBJ2-1; 13 positions match TRBD2. With V trimmed by 5 bases and J by 6 bases, 4 bases remained unmatched. Germline loops: CDR1 GTSNPN, CDR2 SVGIG (reference sequence). This CDR3 contains 14 residues. CDR3 in amino acids: CAWQTSGRGNEQFF. CDR3 coding DNA: TGTGCCTGGCAAACTAGCGGGAGGGGCAATGAGCAGTTCTTC.

In DNA form, the CDR3 reads TGTGCCAGCAGCCAAGATATGCAGGGGGCAATTGAAAAACTGTTTTTT. This codes for CASSQDMQGAIEKLFF. The V call is TRBV14, the J call TRBJ1-4; 8 bases fit TRBD1. The CDR3 has 16 amino acids. CDR1 is SGHDN, CDR2 FVKESK, per germline. J was trimmed by 7 bases and V by 0 bases; bases with no gene match: 7.

This clone showed up just a few times. The genes are TRBV29-1 and TRBJ1-1; 8 bases fit TRBD1. Germline assignment: CDR1 SQVTM and CDR2 ANQGSEA. The trim removed 6 bases at V and 1 base at J, leaving 1 base unmatched. This CDR3 is built from 12 residues. DNA of the CDR3: TGCAGCGTAGACAGGGGGAACACTGAAGCTTTCTTT. Its translation is CSVDRGNTEAFF.

V is TRBV11-2 and J is TRBJ1-5, with D uncertain. CDR1 SGHAT and CDR2 FQNNGV come from the germline V gene. The CDR3 runs to 12 residues. With 6 bases removed from V and 2 bases from J, the gap between germline ends came to 5 bases. The CDR3 spells CASSNGNQPQHF. The CDR3 coding sequence is TGTGCCAGCAGTAATGGCAATCAGCCCCAGCATTTT.

The rearrangement links TRBV5-1 to TRBJ2-2, with D possibly being TRBD2 (6 bases). Trimming removed 4 bases from V and 5 bases from J, with 12 bases in between. The V gene's germline CDR1 is SGHRS and CDR2 YFSETQ. The CDR3 is made up of 14 amino acids. CDR3 coding DNA: TGCGCCAGCAGCGCACTAGCAGGGACCGGGGAGCTGTTTTTT. The encoded protein is CASSALAGTGELFF. Drawing the rest from reference TRBV5-1 and TRBJ2-2, the complete variable domain is KAGVTQTPRYLIKTRGQQVTLSCSPISGHRSVSWYQQTPGQGLQFLFEYFSETQRNKGNFPGRFSGRQFSNSRSEMNVSTLELGDSALYLCASSALAGTGELFFGEGSRLTVL.

The chain employs TRBV7-6 and TRBJ1-3; D call uncertain. Germline lookup yields CDR1 SGHVS and CDR2 FNYEAQ. This CDR3 has 12 amino acids. V was trimmed by 3 bases and J by 4 bases, leaving 4 bases between them. The CDR3 region is CASSFEGNTIYF. The CDR3 DNA reads as TGTGCCAGCAGCTTTGAGGGAAACACCATATATTTT.

The rearrangement links TRBV30 to TRBJ2-7; tentatively, D is TRBD1 (6 bases). Germline-derived CDR1 and CDR2 are GTSNPN and SVGIG (reference sequence). The CDR3 covers 14 residues. V lost 5 bases and J 1 base, leaving 15 bases between the germline ends. CDR3: CAWRFDTGSYEQYF. CDR3 DNA sequence: TGTGCCTGGCGCTTCGATACAGGGTCCTACGAGCAGTACTTC.

The J gene is TRBJ1-5, the V gene TRBV6-1; D perhaps matches TRBD1 (5 bases). CDR3 length: 16 amino acids. V was cut by 1 base and J by 6 bases, with 16 bases left in between. Germline V lookup: CDR1 MNHNS, CDR2 SASEGT. The CDR3 bases are TGTGCCAGCAGTGAAGAGTATCCAGGGAAGGGTCAGCCCCAGCATTTT. Its protein product is CASSEEYPGKGQPQHF.

V usage is TRBV25-1 and J usage is TRBJ1-2; TRBD1 aligns across 9 bases. Germline CDR1 reads MGHDK; CDR2 reads SYGVNS. The CDR3 is 16 residues long. Losses at the gene ends were 5 bases for V and 4 bases for J; bases not matched to a gene: 11. The DNA of the CDR3 is TGTGCCAGCAGTTCCACCGGGACAGGGCTCCGCTATGGCTACACCTTC. This codes for CASSSTGTGLRYGYTF.

The V and J genes are TRBV29-1 and TRBJ2-1; TRBD1 aligns across 7 bases. J lost 3 bases, V lost 3 bases, and 5 bases had no gene match. The CDR3 covers 14 residues. The V gene's germline CDR1 is SQVTM and CDR2 ANQGSEA. For the CDR3, the DNA is TGCAGCGTTGAGGGGACAGTCGGCTACAATGAGCAGTTCTTC. Protein: CSVEGTVGYNEQFF.

This sequence joins TRBV5-4 and TRBJ2-5; 13 bases are shared with TRBD2. After removal of 5 bases from V and 2 bases from J, the junction contained 3 bases not matched to a gene. The germline V gene encodes CDR1 SGHNT and CDR2 YYREEE (reference sequence). The CDR3 consists of 15 residues. In DNA form, the CDR3 reads TGTGCCAGCAGACAGGGACTAGCGGGACAAGAGACCCAGTACTTC. As protein: CASRQGLAGQETQYF.

This clone was counted a single time. This chain uses TRBV11-3 with TRBJ2-5; the match to TRBD2 covers 11 bases. This CDR3 has 15 residues. Germline CDR1 reads SGHNT; CDR2 reads YENEEA. The V gene end was trimmed by 5 bases and the J gene end by 3 bases; junction bases not matched to a gene: 5. The CDR3 DNA follows: TGTGCCAGCAGCACCGTGACTAGCGGGAAAGAGACCCAGTACTTC. This codes for CASSTVTSGKETQYF.

This clone was counted a few times. This rearrangement joins TRBV18 to TRBJ1-1; D remains ambiguous. The germline V gene encodes CDR1 KGHSH and CDR2 LQKENI. The CDR3 is 12 residues long. The V end lost 6 bases, the J end lost 1 base, and 6 bases lay between the germline ends. The CDR3 sequence is CASSTRNTEAFF. The CDR3 region has the DNA TGTGCCAGCTCCACGAGGAACACTGAAGCTTTCTTT.